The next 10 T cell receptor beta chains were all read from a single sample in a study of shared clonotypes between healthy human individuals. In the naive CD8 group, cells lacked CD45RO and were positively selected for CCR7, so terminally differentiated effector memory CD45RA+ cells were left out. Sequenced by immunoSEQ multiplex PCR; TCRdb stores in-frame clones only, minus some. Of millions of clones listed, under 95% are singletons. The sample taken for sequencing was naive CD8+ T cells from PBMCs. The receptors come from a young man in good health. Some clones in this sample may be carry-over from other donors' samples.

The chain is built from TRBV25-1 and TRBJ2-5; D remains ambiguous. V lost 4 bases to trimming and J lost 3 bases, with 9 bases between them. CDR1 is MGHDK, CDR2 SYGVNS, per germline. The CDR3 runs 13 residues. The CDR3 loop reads CASSGGPEETQYF. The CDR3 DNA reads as TGTGCCAGCAGTGGTGGGCCGGAAGAGACCCAGTACTTC.

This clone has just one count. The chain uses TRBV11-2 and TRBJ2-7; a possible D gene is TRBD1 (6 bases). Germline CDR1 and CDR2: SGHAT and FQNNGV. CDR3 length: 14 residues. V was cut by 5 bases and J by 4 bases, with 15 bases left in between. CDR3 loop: CASSTRDMTYEQYF. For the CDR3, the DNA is TGTGCCAGCAGCACCCGGGACATGACTTACGAGCAGTACTTC.

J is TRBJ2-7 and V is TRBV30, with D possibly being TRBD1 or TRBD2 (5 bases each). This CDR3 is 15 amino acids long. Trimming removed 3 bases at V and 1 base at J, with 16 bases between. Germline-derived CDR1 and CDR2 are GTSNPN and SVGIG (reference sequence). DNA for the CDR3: TGTGCCTGGAGGTGGGGGTTCGGGCCTTCCTACGAGCAGTACTTC. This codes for CAWRWGFGPSYEQYF.

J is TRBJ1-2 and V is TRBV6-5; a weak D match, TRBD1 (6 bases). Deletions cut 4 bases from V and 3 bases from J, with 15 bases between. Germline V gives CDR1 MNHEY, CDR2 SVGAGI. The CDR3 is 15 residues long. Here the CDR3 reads CASSSPQTGDYGYTF. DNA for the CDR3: TGTGCCAGCAGTTCCCCTCAGACAGGAGACTATGGCTACACCTTC.

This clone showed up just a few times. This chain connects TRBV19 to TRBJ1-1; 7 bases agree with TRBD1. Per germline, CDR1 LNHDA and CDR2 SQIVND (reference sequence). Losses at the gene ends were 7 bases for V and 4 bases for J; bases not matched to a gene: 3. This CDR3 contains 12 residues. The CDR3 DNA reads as TGTGCCAGTAATCCAGGGGGCACTGAAGCTTTCTTT. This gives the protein CASNPGGTEAFF. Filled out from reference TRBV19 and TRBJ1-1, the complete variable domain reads DGGITQSPKYLFRKEGQNVTLSCEQNLNHDAMYWYRQDPGQGLRLIYYSQIVNDFQKGDIAEGYSVSREKKESFPLTVTSAQKNPTAFYLCASNPGGTEAFFGQGTRLTVV.

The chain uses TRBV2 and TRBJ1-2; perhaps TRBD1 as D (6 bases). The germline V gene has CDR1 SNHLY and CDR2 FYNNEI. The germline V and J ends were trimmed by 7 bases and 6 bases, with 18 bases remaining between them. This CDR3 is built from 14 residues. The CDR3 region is CASTSMTGGNGYTF. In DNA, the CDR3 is TGTGCCAGCACCTCAATGACAGGAGGAAATGGCTACACCTTC.

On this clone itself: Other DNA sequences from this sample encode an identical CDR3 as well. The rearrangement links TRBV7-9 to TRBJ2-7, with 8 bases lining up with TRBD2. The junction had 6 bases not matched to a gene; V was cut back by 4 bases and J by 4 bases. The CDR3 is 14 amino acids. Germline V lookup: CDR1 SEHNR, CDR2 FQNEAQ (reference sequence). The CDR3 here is CASSSGGLAYEQYF. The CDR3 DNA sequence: TGTGCCAGCAGCTCCGGTGGACTAGCTTACGAGCAGTACTTC.

CDR3: CASSETTTGSKNIQYF. The CDR3 DNA reads as TGTGCCAGCAGTGAAACTACCACAGGGTCCAAAAACATTCAGTACTTC. This sequence joins TRBV6-1 and TRBJ2-4; a possible D gene is TRBD1 (6 bases). The CDR3 is 16 amino acids. Germline V gene sequence: CDR1 MNHNS, CDR2 SASEGT. The V end was cut by 2 bases, the J end by 2 bases, with 13 bases between.

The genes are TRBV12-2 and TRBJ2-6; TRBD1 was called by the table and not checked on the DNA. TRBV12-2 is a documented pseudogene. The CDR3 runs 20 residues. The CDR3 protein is CASRLRILVDSKSGANVLTF. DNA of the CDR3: TGTGCAAGTCGCTTAAGGATCCTAGTTGACAGTAAGTCTGGGGCCAACGTCCTGACTTTC.

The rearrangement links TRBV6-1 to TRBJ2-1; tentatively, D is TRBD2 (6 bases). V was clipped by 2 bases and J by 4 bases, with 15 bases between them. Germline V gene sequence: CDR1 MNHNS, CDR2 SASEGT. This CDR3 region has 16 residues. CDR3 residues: CASSERWGVAYNEQFF. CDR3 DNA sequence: TGTGCCAGCAGTGAAAGGTGGGGGGTCGCGTACAATGAGCAGTTCTTC.